Listed here are 21 T cell receptor beta chains from one sample, sequenced in a study of Graves' ophthalmopathy and Graves' hyperthyroidism. RNA transcripts provided the template for amplifying TCR beta CDR3 regions. HTBI-primed RT-PCR formed the first round, and a multiplex PCR formed the second. MiXCR was run by TCRdb on the multiplex PCR reads, yielding one entry per CDR3 protein. This sample has about 550,000 distinct CDR3 sequences, with under 40% found just once. The sample taken for sequencing was peripheral blood or thyroid tissue (not recorded which). Receptors were obtained from an adult man with Graves' hyperthyroidism.

This clonotype was seen a handful of times. The chain links TRBV5-6 to TRBJ2-2; perhaps TRBD1 as D (6 bases). V was shortened by 4 bases and J by 7 bases, with 14 bases between the two germline ends. Germline CDR1 reads SGHDT; CDR2 reads YYEEEE. The CDR3 spans 14 residues. CDR3 nucleotides: TGTGCCAGCAGCACCCTCCAGGGGCTCGGGGAGCTGTTTTTT. The encoded protein is CASSTLQGLGELFF.

Comments on this clonotype: One base away lies a much larger clone, so this may be a sequencing read error. The chain carries TRBV10-1 and TRBJ2-1, with a possible D match to TRBD1 (5 bases). V lost 11 bases and J 10 bases, leaving 18 bases between the germline ends. This CDR3 is built from 12 residues. CDR1 is WNHNN and CDR2 is SYGVQD in the germline V gene (reference sequence). CDR3 sequence: CAVLRAVYEQFF. CDR3 nucleotide sequence: TGCGCCGTACTCAGGGCCGTCTACGAGCAGTTCTTC.

This clonotype occurred many times. The V call is TRBV7-9, the J call TRBJ2-7; either TRBD1 or TRBD2 may supply D (6 bases each). The ends were cut back, 5 bases at V and 5 bases at J, with 13 bases in the middle. The CDR3 extends over 13 amino acids. Per germline, CDR1 SEHNR and CDR2 FQNEAQ (reference sequence). The CDR3 protein is CASSPRGDHEQYF. CDR3 coding DNA: TGTGCCAGCAGCCCGAGGGGGGACCACGAGCAGTACTTC.

Comment on this clonotype: A clone one base away is much larger, so this may be a read error. The chain recombines TRBV6-2 or TRBV6-3 with TRBJ1-2; D might be TRBD1 (6 bases). Germline V lookup: CDR1 MNHEY, CDR2 SVGEGT. The CDR3 runs to 14 residues. This CDR3 reads CAGSYGRGGYGYTF. The CDR3 DNA follows: TGTGCCGGCAGTTACGGCAGGGGAGGCTATGGCTACACCTTC.

This clonotype showed up many times. The chain uses TRBV6-5 and TRBJ1-1, with D uncertain. V lost 5 bases, J lost 3 bases, and 19 bases lay in between. This CDR3 region has 16 residues. Germline V CDR1 and CDR2: MNHEY, SVGAGI. DNA for the CDR3: TGTGCCAGCAGTCGCTCGGGATGGAGAGCGGACACTGAAGCTTTCTTT. Translation gives CASSRSGWRADTEAFF.

A few counts support this clonotype. The chain couples TRBV6-5 to TRBJ2-5, with 8 bases aligning to TRBD1. Per germline, CDR1 MNHEY and CDR2 SVGAGI. The length of the CDR3 is 15 residues. The trim removed 4 bases at V and 5 bases at J, leaving 9 bases unmatched. As DNA, the CDR3 is TGTGCCAGCAGTTCTGGACAGGGACGAAAGGAGACCCAGTACTTC. It specifies CASSSGQGRKETQYF.

The table lists this clonotype with a few counts. The CDR3 here is CASSLRSLKLFF. DNA of the CDR3: TGTGCCAGCAGTCTCCGGAGTCTTAAACTGTTTTTT. The chain joins TRBV28 to TRBJ1-4; D not certain. Germline assignment: CDR1 MDHEN and CDR2 SYDVKM. Trimming removed 5 bases from V and 11 bases from J, with 12 bases in between. CDR3 length equals 12 residues.

The CDR3 DNA reads as TGTGCCAGCACCCTGTTACTAGCGGGATCCTACGAGCAGTACTTC. Encoded protein: CASTLLLAGSYEQYF. The V and J genes are TRBV5-8 and TRBJ2-7, with TRBD2 identical over 10 bases. This CDR3 comprises 15 residues. Germline V gene sequence: CDR1 SGHTS, CDR2 YDEGEE. The junction had 7 bases not matched to a gene; V was cut back by 6 bases and J by 1 base.

This clonotype was detected many times. The CDR3 sequence: CASSRTGGAGTEAFF. DNA for the CDR3: TGTGCCAGCAGTCGTACAGGGGGCGCAGGCACTGAAGCTTTCTTT. The chain joins TRBV5-6 to TRBJ1-1; 9 bases agree with TRBD1. V trimming: 5 bases; J trimming: 4 bases; junction bases outside the gene matches: 9. Germline CDR1 and CDR2: SGHDT and YYEEEE. This CDR3 contains 15 residues.

This clonotype was found a few times. The genes are TRBV29-1 and TRBJ2-3; 8 bases fit TRBD1. Trimming at V came to 7 bases and at J to 4 bases, leaving 13 bases not matched to a gene. CDR1 and CDR2 (germline): SQVTM, ANQGSEA. The CDR3 loop spans 15 amino acids. Here the CDR3 reads CSAERTGIKPDTQYF. CDR3 nucleotide sequence: TGCAGCGCAGAGAGGACAGGGATAAAGCCAGATACGCAGTATTTT.

This sequence joins TRBV19 and TRBJ1-5; TRBD1 aligns across 7 bases. V lost 5 bases, J lost 9 bases, and 7 bases stayed unmatched. CDR3 length: 13 amino acids. Germline V gives CDR1 LNHDA, CDR2 SQIVND (reference sequence). The chain's CDR3 is CASSGGTVAPQHF. The DNA of the CDR3 is TGTGCCAGTAGTGGGGGGACAGTCGCGCCCCAGCATTTT.

The chain couples TRBV5-4 to TRBJ2-3; 13 nucleotides match TRBD2. Germline loops: CDR1 SGHNT, CDR2 YYREEE (reference sequence). V lost 4 bases to trimming and J lost 0 bases; unmatched junction nucleotides: 11. The CDR3 spans 19 residues. The CDR3 reads CASSQRTSGSGGSTDTQYF. CDR3 DNA: TGTGCCAGCAGCCAAAGGACTAGCGGGAGCGGAGGGAGCACAGATACGCAGTATTTT.

The chain links TRBV2 to TRBJ2-5, with D perhaps being TRBD1 or TRBD2 (5 bases each). This CDR3 region has 15 residues. V was trimmed by 3 bases and J by 2 bases, leaving 13 bases between them. Per the germline V gene, CDR1 is SNHLY and CDR2 is FYNNEI. The CDR3 region is CASSDSLGEQETQYF. CDR3 coding DNA: TGTGCCAGCAGTGATTCCCTGGGGGAACAAGAGACCCAGTACTTC.

This clonotype was counted a few times. The chain has TRBV6-5 and TRBJ2-3; the D is unclear. CDR3 size: 14 residues. Per germline, CDR1 MNHEY and CDR2 SVGAGI. V gave up 6 bases and J gave up 1 base, with 11 bases separating them. CDR3 in amino acids: CASRADTGTDTQYF. The CDR3, as DNA: TGTGCCAGCAGAGCCGACACCGGCACAGATACGCAGTATTTT.

The J gene is TRBJ1-3, the V gene TRBV6-5; D gene unclear. Trimming took 0 bases from V and 2 from J, leaving 11 bases between them. Looked up from germline, CDR1 is MNHEY and CDR2 is SVGAGI. The CDR3 length is 16 residues. The CDR3 loop reads CASSYSGLNTGNTIYF. DNA of the CDR3: TGTGCCAGCAGTTACTCGGGCCTAAACACTGGAAACACCATATATTTT.

This clonotype was observed at least ten times. The chain links TRBV7-2 to TRBJ1-4, with D possibly matching TRBD1 (6 bases). CDR1 SGHTA and CDR2 FQGNSA come from the germline V gene. The germline V and J ends were trimmed by 2 bases and 5 bases, with 9 bases remaining between them. The CDR3 extends over 14 amino acids. The CDR3 DNA reads TGTGCCAGCAGCTTAAGGACAGAGAATGAAAAACTGTTTTTT. Translating it yields CASSLRTENEKLFF.

This clonotype was counted at least ten times. This rearrangement joins TRBV5-1 to TRBJ2-7; perhaps TRBD1 as D (5 bases). This CDR3 has 16 residues. The ends were cut back, 0 bases at V and 2 bases at J, with 15 bases in the middle. CDR1 and CDR2 from the germline V gene are SGHRS and YFSETQ. CDR3 sequence: CASSLEVTGSTYEQYF. The CDR3 DNA reads as TGCGCCAGCAGCTTGGAGGTAACAGGCAGCACCTACGAGCAGTACTTC.

This clonotype was counted ten times or more. V gene TRBV29-1 combines with J gene TRBJ2-7; maybe TRBD1 (6 bases). There are 14 residues in the CDR3. Trimming removed 4 bases from V and 0 bases from J, with 13 bases in between. The V gene's germline CDR1 is SQVTM and CDR2 ANQGSEA. The CDR3 nucleotides read TGCAGCGTTGCCGGGACATCAAACTCCTACGAGCAGTACTTC. It codes for CSVAGTSNSYEQYF.

The genes are TRBV12-3 or TRBV12-4 and TRBJ1-2; no firm D call. CDR3 size: 18 residues. V was shortened by 6 bases and J by 2 bases, with 25 bases between the two germline ends. The CDR3 is CASSPRALAGGLNYGYTF. CDR3 sequence (DNA): TGTGCCAGCAGCCCACGGGCACTAGCGGGTGGACTGAACTATGGCTACACCTTC.

About this clonotype itself: A much larger clone sits a single nucleotide away, making a read error possible. V usage is TRBV2 and J usage is TRBJ1-3; D not certain. Germline assignment: CDR1 SNHLY and CDR2 FYNNEI. The CDR3 runs to 14 residues. This chain's CDR3 is CASSDSSSGNTVYF. DNA of the CDR3: TGTGCCAGCAGTGACTCATCCTCCGGAAACACCGTATATTTT. The entire variable domain, with the rest obtained from reference TRBV2 and TRBJ1-3, is as follows: EPEVTQTPSHQVTQMGQEVILRCVPISNHLYFYWYRQILGQKVEFLVSFYNNEISEKSEIFDDQFSVERPDGSNFTLKIRSTKLEDSAMYFCASSDSSSGNTVYFGEGSWLTVV.

A note on this clonotype: Mismatch with germline at one junction end may stem from a read error. The chain carries TRBV10-3 and TRBJ1-6, with TRBD1 matching 10 bases. The germline V gene has CDR1 ENHRY and CDR2 SYGVKD. CDR3 length: 19 amino acids. The CDR3 is CASSYWDRGFSSYNSPLHF. The CDR3 DNA is TGTGCCAGCAGTTACTGGGACAGGGGCTTTAGCTCCTATAATTCACCCCTCCACTTT.